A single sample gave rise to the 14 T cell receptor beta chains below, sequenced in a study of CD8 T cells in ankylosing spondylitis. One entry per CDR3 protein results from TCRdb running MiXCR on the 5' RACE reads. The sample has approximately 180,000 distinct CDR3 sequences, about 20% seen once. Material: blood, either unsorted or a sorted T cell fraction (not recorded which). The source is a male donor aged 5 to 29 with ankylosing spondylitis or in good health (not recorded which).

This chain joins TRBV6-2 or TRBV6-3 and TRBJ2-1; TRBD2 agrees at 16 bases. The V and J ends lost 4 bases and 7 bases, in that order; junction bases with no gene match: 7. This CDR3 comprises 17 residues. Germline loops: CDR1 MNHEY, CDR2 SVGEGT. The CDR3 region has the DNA TGTGCCAGCAGTTCAACATCGGGACTAGCGGGGGGGAATGAGCAGTTCTTC. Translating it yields CASSSTSGLAGGNEQFF.

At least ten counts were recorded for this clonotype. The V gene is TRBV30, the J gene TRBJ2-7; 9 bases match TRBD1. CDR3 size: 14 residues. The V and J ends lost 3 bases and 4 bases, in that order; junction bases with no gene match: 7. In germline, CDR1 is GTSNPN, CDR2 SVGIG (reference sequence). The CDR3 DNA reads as TGTGCCTGGAGCTCCGGGACAGGGATGTACGAGCAGTACTTC. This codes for CAWSSGTGMYEQYF.

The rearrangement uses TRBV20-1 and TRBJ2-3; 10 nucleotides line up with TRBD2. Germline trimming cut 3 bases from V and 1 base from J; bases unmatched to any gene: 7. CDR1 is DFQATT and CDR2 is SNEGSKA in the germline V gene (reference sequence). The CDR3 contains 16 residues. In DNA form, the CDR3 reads TGCAGTGCTAGCAGCCATACTAGCGGGGGCACAGATACGCAGTATTTT. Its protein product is CSASSHTSGGTDTQYF.

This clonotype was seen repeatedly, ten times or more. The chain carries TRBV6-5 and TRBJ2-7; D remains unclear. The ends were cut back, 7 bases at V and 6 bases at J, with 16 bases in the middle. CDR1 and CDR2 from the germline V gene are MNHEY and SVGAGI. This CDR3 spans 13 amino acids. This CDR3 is CASTTQSLCEQYV. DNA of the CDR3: TGTGCCAGCACAACCCAGAGTCTCTGCGAGCAGTACGTC.

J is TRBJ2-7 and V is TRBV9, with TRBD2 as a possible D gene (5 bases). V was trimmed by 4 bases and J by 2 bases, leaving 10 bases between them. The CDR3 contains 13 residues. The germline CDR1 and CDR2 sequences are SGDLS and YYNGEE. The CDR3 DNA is TGTGCCAGCAGCCGGGCGGGCCCCTACGAGCAGTACTTC. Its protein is CASSRAGPYEQYF. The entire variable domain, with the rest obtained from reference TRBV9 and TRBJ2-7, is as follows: DSGVTQTPKHLITATGQRVTLRCSPRSGDLSVYWYQQSLDQGLQFLIQYYNGEERAKGNILERFSAQQFPDLHSELNLSSLELGDSALYFCASSRAGPYEQYFGPGTRLTVT.

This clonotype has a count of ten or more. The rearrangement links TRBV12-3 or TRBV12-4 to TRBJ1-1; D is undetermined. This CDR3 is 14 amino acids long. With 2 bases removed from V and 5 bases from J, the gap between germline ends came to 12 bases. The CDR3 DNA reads TGTGCCAGCAGTTTACAAGGGTCGGGAACTGAAGCTTTCTTT. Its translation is CASSLQGSGTEAFF.

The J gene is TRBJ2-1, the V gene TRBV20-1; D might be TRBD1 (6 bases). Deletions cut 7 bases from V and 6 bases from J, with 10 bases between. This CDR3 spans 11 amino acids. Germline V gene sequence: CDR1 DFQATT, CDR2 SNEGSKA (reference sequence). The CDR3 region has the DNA TGCAGTGTCGGGACAACCAATGAGCAGTTCTTC. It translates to CSVGTTNEQFF.

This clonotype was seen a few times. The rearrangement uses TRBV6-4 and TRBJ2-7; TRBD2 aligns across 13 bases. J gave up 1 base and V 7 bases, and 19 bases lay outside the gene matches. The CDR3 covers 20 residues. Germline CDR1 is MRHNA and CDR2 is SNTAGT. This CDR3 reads CASTDQGEPGLAGVSYEQYF. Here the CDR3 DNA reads TGTGCCAGCACGGATCAGGGGGAGCCTGGACTAGCGGGAGTATCCTACGAGCAGTACTTC.

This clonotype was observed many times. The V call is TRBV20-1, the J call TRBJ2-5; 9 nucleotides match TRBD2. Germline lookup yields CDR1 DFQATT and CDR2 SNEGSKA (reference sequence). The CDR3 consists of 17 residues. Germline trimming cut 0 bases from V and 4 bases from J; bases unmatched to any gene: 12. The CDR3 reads CSARDISAGGDRETQYF. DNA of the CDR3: TGCAGTGCTAGAGATATTTCAGCGGGAGGAGATCGAGAGACCCAGTACTTC.

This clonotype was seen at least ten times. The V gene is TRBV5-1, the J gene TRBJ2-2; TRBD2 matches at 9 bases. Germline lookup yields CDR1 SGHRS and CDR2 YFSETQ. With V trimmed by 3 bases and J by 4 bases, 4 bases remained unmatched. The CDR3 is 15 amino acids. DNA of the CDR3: TGCGCCAGCAGCTCGACTAGCGGCGGCACCGGGGAGCTGTTTTTT. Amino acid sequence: CASSSTSGGTGELFF. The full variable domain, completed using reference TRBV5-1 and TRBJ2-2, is KAGVTQTPRYLIKTRGQQVTLSCSPISGHRSVSWYQQTPGQGLQFLFEYFSETQRNKGNFPGRFSGRQFSNSRSEMNVSTLELGDSALYLCASSSTSGGTGELFFGEGSRLTVL.

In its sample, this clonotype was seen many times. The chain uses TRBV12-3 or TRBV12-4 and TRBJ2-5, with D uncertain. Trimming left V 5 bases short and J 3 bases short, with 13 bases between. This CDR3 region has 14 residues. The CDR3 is CASSRSTHKETQYF. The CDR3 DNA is TGTGCCAGCAGTAGAAGTACACACAAAGAGACCCAGTACTTC.

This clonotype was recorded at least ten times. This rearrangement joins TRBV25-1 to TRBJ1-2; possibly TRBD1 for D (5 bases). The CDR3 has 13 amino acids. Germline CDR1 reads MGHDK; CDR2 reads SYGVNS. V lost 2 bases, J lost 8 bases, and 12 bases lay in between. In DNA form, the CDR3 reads TGTGCCAGCAGTGAACAGGGCCCCTGGGGCTACACCTTC. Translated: CASSEQGPWGYTF.

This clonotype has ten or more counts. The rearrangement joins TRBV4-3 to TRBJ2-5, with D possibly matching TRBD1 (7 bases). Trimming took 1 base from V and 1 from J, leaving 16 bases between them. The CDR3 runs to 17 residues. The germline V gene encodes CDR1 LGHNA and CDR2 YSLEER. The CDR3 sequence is CASSQGHRQGGQETQYF. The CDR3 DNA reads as TGCGCCAGCAGCCAAGGACACAGACAGGGAGGCCAAGAGACCCAGTACTTC.

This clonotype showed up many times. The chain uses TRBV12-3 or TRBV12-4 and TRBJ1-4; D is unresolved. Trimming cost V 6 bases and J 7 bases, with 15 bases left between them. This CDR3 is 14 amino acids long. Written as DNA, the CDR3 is TGTGCCAGCAGGAAAGGTCGTTCGGGTGAAAAACTGTTTTTT. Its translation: CASRKGRSGEKLFF.